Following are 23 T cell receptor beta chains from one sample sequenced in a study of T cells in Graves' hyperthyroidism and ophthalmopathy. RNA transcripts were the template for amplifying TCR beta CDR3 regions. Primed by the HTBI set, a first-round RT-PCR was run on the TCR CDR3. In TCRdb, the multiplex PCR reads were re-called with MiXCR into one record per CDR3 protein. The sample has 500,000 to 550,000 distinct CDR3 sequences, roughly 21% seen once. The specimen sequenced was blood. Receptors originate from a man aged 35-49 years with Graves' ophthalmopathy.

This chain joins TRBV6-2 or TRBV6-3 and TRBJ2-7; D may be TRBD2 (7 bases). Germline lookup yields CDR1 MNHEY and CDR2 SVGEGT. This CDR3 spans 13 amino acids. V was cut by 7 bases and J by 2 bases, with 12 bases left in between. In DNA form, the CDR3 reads TGTGCCAGCAAAAGGGGGGGCCCCTACGAGCAGTACTTC. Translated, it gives CASKRGGPYEQYF.

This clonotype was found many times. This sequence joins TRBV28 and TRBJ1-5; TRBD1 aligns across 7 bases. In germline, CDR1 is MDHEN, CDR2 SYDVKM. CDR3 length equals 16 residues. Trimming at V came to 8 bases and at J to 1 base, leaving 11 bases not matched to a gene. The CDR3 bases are TGTGCCAGCGGGGTAACGACAGGGAGGAGCAATCAGCCCCAGCATTTT. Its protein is CASGVTTGRSNQPQHF.

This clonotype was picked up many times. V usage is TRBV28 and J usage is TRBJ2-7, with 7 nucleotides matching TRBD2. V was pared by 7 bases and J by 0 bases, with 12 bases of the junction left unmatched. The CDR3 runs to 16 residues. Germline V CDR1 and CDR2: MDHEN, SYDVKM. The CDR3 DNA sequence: TGTGCCAGCATAGGACTAGGCGAGATTTACTCCTACGAGCAGTACTTC. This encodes CASIGLGEIYSYEQYF.

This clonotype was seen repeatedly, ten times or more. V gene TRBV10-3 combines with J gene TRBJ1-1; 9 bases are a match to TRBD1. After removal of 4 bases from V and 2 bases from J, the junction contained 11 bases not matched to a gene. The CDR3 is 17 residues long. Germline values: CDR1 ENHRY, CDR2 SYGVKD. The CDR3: CAISGRNRQGGNTEAFF. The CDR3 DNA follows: TGTGCCATCAGTGGCCGGAATCGACAGGGGGGAAACACTGAAGCTTTCTTT.

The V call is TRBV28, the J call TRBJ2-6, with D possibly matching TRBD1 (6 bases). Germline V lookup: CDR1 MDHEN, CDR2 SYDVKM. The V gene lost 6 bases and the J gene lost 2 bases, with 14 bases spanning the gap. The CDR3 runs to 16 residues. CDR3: CASRPTTGTGANVLTF. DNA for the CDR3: TGTGCCAGCAGACCTACCACAGGGACTGGGGCCAACGTCCTGACTTTC.

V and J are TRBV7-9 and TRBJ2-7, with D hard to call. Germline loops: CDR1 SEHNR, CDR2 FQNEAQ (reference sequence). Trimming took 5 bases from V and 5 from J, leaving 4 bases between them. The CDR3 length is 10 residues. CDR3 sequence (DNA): TGTGCCAGCAGCCAAAACGAGCAGTACTTC. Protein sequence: CASSQNEQYF.

CDR3 region: CASSSTGWDNEKLFF. As DNA, the CDR3 is TGTGCCAGCAGCTCAACAGGGTGGGACAATGAAAAACTGTTTTTT. The V and J genes are TRBV7-2 and TRBJ1-4, with a possible D match to TRBD1 (6 bases). Trimming took off 4 bases at V and 5 bases at J, with 14 bases between the two ends. This CDR3 contains 15 residues. Germline-derived CDR1 and CDR2 are SGHTA and FQGNSA.

CDR3 residues: CASSVGRARTDTQYF. In DNA form, the CDR3 reads TGTGCCAGCAGCGTAGGGCGGGCGCGCACAGATACGCAGTATTTT. The chain employs TRBV9 and TRBJ2-3, with D possibly being TRBD2 (5 bases). Germline loops: CDR1 SGDLS, CDR2 YYNGEE. The CDR3 runs to 15 residues. V lost 0 bases and J lost 1, with 9 bases in between.

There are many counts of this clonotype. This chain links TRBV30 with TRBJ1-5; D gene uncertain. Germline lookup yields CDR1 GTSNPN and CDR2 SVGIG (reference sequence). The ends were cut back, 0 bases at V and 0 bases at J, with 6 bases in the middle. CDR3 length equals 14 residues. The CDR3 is CAWSVLDSNQPQHF. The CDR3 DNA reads TGTGCCTGGAGTGTACTGGATAGCAATCAGCCCCAGCATTTT. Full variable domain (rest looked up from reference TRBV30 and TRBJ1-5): SQTIHQWPATLVQPVGSPLSLECTVEGTSNPNLYWYRQAAGRGLQLLFYSVGIGQISSEVPQNLSASRPQDRQFILSSKKLLLSDSGFYLCAWSVLDSNQPQHFGDGTRLSIL.

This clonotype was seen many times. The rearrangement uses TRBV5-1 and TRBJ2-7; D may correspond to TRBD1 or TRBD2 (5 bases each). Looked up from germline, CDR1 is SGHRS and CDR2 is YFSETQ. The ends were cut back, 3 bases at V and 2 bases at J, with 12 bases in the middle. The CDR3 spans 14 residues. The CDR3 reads CASSSIGTAYEQYF. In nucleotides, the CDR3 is TGCGCCAGCAGCTCCATCGGGACGGCCTACGAGCAGTACTTC.

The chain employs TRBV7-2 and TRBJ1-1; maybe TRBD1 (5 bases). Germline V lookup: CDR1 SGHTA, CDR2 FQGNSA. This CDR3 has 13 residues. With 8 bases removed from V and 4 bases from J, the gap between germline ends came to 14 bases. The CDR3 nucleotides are TGTGCCAGCGCGACGGGGGGGGGCACTGAAGCTTTCTTT. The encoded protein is CASATGGGTEAFF.

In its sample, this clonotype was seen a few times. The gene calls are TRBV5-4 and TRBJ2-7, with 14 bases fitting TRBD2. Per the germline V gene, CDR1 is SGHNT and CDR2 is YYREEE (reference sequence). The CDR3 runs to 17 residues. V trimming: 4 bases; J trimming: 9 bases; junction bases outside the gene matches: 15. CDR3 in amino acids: CASSPGTSGRLPTGQYF. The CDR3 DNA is TGTGCCAGCAGCCCAGGGACTAGCGGGAGATTACCTACGGGGCAGTACTTC.

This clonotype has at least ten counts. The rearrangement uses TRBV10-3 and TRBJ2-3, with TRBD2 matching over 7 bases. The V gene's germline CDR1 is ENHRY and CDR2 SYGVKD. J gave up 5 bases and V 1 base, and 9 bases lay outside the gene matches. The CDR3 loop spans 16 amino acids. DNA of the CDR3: TGTGCCATCAGTGAGTTCTGGCGATCGGGGGGAGATACGCAGTATTTT. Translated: CAISEFWRSGGDTQYF.

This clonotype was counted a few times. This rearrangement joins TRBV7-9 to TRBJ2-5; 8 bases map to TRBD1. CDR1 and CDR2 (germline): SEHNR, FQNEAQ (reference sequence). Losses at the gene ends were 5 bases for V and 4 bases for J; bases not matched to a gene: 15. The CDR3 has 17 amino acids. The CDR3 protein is CASSPSSDREIGETQYF. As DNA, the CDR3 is TGTGCCAGCAGCCCTTCCTCGGACAGGGAAATAGGAGAGACCCAGTACTTC.

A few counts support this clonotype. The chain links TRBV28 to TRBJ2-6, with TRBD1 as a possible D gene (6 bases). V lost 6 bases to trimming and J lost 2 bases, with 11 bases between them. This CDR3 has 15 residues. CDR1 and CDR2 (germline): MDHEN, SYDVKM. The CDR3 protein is CASRTGLTGANVLTF. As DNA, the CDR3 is TGTGCCAGCAGGACAGGTCTAACTGGGGCCAACGTCCTGACTTTC.

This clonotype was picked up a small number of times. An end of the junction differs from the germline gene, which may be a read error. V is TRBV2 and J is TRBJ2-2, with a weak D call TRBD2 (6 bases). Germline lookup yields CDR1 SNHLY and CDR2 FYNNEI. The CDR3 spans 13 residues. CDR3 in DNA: TGTGCCAGCTCGCACGCGAACACCGGGGGGCTGTTTTTT. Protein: CASSHANTGGLFF.

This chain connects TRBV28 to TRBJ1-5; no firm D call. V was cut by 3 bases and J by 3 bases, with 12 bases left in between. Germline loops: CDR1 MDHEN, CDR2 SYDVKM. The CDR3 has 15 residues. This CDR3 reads CASSLHSILNQPQHF. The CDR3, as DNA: TGTGCCAGCAGTTTGCACAGCATTCTCAATCAGCCCCAGCATTTT.

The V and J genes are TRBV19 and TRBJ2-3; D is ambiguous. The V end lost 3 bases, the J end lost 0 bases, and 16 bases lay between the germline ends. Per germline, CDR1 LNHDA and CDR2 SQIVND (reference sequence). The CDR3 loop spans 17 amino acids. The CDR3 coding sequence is TGTGCCAGTAGTATGCTCAGCGAGTGGGCTAGCACAGATACGCAGTATTTT. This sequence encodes CASSMLSEWASTDTQYF.

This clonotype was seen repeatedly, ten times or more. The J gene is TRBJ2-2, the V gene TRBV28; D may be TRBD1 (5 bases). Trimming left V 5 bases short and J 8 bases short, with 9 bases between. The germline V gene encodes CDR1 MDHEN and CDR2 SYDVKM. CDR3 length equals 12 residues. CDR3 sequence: CASSPPGGELFF. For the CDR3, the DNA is TGTGCCAGCAGTCCCCCAGGGGGGGAGCTGTTTTTT.

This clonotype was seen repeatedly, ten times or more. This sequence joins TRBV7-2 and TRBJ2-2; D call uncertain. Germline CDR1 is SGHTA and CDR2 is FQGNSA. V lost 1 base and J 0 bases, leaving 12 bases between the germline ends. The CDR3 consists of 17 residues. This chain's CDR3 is CASSLVWARPNTGELFF. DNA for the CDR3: TGTGCCAGCAGCTTAGTATGGGCGCGGCCGAACACCGGGGAGCTGTTTTTT.

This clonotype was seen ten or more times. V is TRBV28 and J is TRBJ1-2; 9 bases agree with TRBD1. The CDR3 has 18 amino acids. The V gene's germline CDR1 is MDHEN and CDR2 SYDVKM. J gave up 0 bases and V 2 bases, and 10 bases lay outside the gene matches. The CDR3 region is CASSLRGTGRYPNYGYTF. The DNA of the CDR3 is TGTGCCAGCAGTTTACGCGGGACAGGGCGGTATCCTAACTATGGCTACACCTTC.

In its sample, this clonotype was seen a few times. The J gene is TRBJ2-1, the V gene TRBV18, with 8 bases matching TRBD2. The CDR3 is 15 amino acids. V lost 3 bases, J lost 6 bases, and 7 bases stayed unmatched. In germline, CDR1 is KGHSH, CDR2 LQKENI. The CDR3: CASSPNSGAPNEQFF. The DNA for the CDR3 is TGTGCCAGCTCACCTAATAGCGGGGCCCCCAATGAGCAGTTCTTC.

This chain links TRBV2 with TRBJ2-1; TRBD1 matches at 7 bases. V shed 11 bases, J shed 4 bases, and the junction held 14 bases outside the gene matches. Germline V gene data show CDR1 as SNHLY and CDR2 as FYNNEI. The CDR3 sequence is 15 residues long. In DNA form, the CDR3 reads TGTGCCCACCACAATCAGGACAGGACTTACAATGAGCAGTTCTTC. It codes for CAHHNQDRTYNEQFF.